The next 10 T cell receptor beta chains were all read from a single sample in a study of cytomegalovirus exposure and HLA in healthy donors. PCR primers comprised 60 Vbeta and 13 Jbeta primers. Profiling relied on immunoSEQ multiplex PCR, and the TCRdb table lists in-frame clones only, not all of them. The repertoire includes 90,000 to 120,000 clones, over 70% of them detected once, and approximately 2% sits in the top ten. Sequenced: PBMCs. The receptors were sampled from a young man in good health and CMV-seronegative.

The chain recombines TRBV18 with TRBJ1-3, with 9 positions matching TRBD1. J gave up 8 bases and V 3 bases, and 8 bases lay outside the gene matches. Germline lookup yields CDR1 KGHSH and CDR2 LQKENI. This CDR3 is 15 amino acids long. The CDR3 loop reads CASSPSGTGLHTIYF. CDR3 coding DNA: TGTGCCAGCTCACCGTCTGGGACAGGGTTGCACACCATATATTTT.

This rearrangement joins TRBV7-3 to TRBJ1-6, with 9 bases aligning to TRBD1. The CDR3 spans 15 residues. Germline values: CDR1 SGHTA, CDR2 FQGTGA. Trimming cost V 0 bases and J 10 bases; bases outside gene matches: 4. The CDR3 DNA follows: TGTGCCAGCAGCTTAACGGGACAGGGACGGTCACCCCTCCACTTT. Amino acid sequence: CASSLTGQGRSPLHF.

The rearrangement uses TRBV2 and TRBJ1-5, with D possibly matching TRBD1 (6 bases). Trimming took off 4 bases at V and 7 bases at J, with 11 bases between the two ends. CDR1 and CDR2 (germline): SNHLY, FYNNEI. CDR3 length: 13 amino acids. CDR3 in amino acids: CASSGTENQPQHF. As DNA, the CDR3 is TGTGCCAGCAGTGGGACAGAGAACCAGCCCCAGCATTTT.

This chain joins TRBV6-4 and TRBJ1-6; D is uncertain. V gave up 3 bases and J gave up 9 bases, with 9 bases separating them. This CDR3 has 13 amino acids. The V gene's germline CDR1 is MRHNA and CDR2 SNTAGT. In DNA form, the CDR3 reads TGTGCCAGCAGTGAAGTGCGGGGTTCACCCCTCCACTTT. Translating it yields CASSEVRGSPLHF.

This chain's CDR3 is CATSKGLADYEQYF. The DNA of the CDR3 is TGTGCCACCAGCAAAGGACTAGCGGACTACGAGCAGTACTTC. The chain joins TRBV15 to TRBJ2-7, with TRBD2 matching 10 bases. Germline V CDR1 and CDR2: LNHNV, YYDKDF (reference sequence). V shed 4 bases, J shed 3 bases, and the junction held 3 bases outside the gene matches. The CDR3 runs to 14 residues.

This chain links TRBV5-4 with TRBJ2-3; 13 nucleotides align to TRBD2. The CDR3 runs to 18 residues. Trimming cost V 1 base and J 6 bases; bases outside gene matches: 11. The germline V gene encodes CDR1 SGHNT and CDR2 YYREEE (reference sequence). CDR3 region: CASSLSSGLAGLGDTQYF. The CDR3 DNA sequence: TGTGCCAGCAGCTTGTCTTCGGGACTAGCGGGACTCGGGGATACGCAGTATTTT.

This clone was counted only a few times. The chain carries TRBV29-1 and TRBJ1-2, with D uncertain. Trimming removed 6 bases at V and 2 bases at J, with 16 bases between. CDR1 SQVTM and CDR2 ANQGSEA come from the germline V gene. The CDR3 is 14 residues long. The CDR3 region has the DNA TGCAGCGTAAAAATCCGCGGAGGCAACTATGGCTACACCTTC. Translating it yields CSVKIRGGNYGYTF.

J is TRBJ2-7 and V is TRBV29-1; D might be TRBD1 (6 bases). CDR1 and CDR2 (germline): SQVTM, ANQGSEA. With 8 bases removed from V and 7 bases from J, the gap between germline ends came to 15 bases. There are 11 residues in the CDR3. The CDR3 here is CSFFQGKEQYF. CDR3 sequence (DNA): TGCAGCTTCTTTCAGGGGAAGGAGCAGTACTTC.

The CDR3 region has the DNA TGTGCCAGCAGTGAGGGGACTAGCGGCAACAATGAGCAGTTCTTC. Amino acids: CASSEGTSGNNEQFF. The chain is built from TRBV6-4 and TRBJ2-1; 11 bases line up with TRBD2. V lost 3 bases and J lost 5; bases outside the gene matches: 3. This CDR3 comprises 15 residues. Germline V gene lookup returns CDR1 MRHNA and CDR2 SNTAGT.

CDR3 sequence reads: CATSRRGAANEKLFF. CDR3 bases: TGTGCCACCAGCAGGCGGGGGGCGGCTAATGAAAAACTGTTTTTT. This rearrangement joins TRBV15 to TRBJ1-4, with D perhaps matching TRBD1 (6 bases). Trimming took 3 bases from V and 3 from J, leaving 11 bases between them. The CDR3 covers 15 residues. Germline lookup yields CDR1 LNHNV and CDR2 YYDKDF (reference sequence).